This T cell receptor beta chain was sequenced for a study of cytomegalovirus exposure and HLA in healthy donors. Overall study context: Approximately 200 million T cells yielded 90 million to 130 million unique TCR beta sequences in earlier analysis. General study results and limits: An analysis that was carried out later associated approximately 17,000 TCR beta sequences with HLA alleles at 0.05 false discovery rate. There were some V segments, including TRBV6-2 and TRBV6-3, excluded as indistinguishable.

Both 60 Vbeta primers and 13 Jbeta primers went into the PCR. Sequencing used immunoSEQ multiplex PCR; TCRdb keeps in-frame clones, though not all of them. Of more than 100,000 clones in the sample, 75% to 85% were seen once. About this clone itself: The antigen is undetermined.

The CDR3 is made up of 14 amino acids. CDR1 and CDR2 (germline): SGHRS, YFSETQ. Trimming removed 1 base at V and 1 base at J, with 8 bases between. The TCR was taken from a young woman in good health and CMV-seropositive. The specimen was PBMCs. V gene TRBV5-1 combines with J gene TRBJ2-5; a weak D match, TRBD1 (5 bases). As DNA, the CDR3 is TGCGCCAGCAGCTTGTGGGGCGGCCAAGAGACCCAGTACTTC. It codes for CASSLWGGQETQYF.